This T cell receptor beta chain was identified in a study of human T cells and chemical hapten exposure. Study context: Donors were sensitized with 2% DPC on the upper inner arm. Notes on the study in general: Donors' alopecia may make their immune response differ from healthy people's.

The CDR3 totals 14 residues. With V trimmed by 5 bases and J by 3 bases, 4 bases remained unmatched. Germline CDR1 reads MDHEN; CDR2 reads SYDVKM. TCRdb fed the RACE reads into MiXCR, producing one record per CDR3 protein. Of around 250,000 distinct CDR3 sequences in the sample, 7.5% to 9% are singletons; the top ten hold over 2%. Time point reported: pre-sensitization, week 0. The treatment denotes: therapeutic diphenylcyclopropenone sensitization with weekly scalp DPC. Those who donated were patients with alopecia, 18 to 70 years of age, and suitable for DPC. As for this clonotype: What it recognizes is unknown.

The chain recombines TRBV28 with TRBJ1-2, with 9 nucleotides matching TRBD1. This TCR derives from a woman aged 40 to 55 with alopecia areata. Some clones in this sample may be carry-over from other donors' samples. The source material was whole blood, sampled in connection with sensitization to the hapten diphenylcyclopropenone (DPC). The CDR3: CASSPTGGYYGYTF. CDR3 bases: TGTGCCAGCAGTCCTACAGGGGGCTACTATGGCTACACCTTC.